This T cell receptor beta chain was found in a study of CXCR3-negative and CXCR3-positive naive CD8 T cells. Across the whole study: About 140 million TRB reads were obtained overall (about 1.5 +/- 0.3 million per library). Study outcomes and limitations: The TRBV-TRBJ usage of naive CXCR3-negative and CXCR3-positive cells was similar, but that of memory cells differed. CXCR3-positive naive cells carried more hydrophobic TRB CDR3s than CXCR3-negative ones.

The TRB cDNA libraries were prepared by 5' RACE with UMI labels. For each CDR3 protein, TCRdb gives one entry from its re-call of the 5' RACE reads, without DNA. The repertoire table contains approximately 140,000 distinct CDR3 sequences. The CDR3 has 14 residues. Germline assignment: CDR1 SQVTM and CDR2 ANQGSEA. A remark on this clonotype: Its cognate antigen is unknown.

CD45RO-CCR7+CD27+CD95- expression identified naive CD8+ T cells. The chain links TRBV29-1 to TRBJ2-7; the D call from TCRdb, TRBD2, cannot be confirmed without DNA. The TCR sequence derives from a human donor in good health. Some clones in this sample may be carry-over from other donors' samples. Specimen: naive CXCR3+ CD8+ T cells from blood. Noted subset: CD45RO-CCR7+CD27+CD95- naive CD8+ T cells expressing CXCR3 (TNR3+). The CDR3 loop reads CSVVSGSSYYEQYF.